The 29 T cell receptor beta chains below were found in one sample sequenced in a study of T-cell memory formation after mild COVID-19. MiXCR was run by TCRdb on the 5' RACE reads, yielding one entry per CDR3 protein. The sample shows approximately 390,000 distinct CDR3 sequences, around a sixth of them seen only once. The sample comprised PBMCs or a T cell subset sorted from them (not recorded which). These TCRs come from a man aged 18 to 30 who had mild COVID-19 (a few samples of this study predate the infection). Cell type and time point are not known.

This chain connects TRBV4-2 to TRBJ2-7; no firm D call. Germline assignment: CDR1 LGHNA and CDR2 YNFKEQ. The CDR3 loop spans 13 amino acids. Trimming took 1 base from V and 3 from J, leaving 7 bases between them. The CDR3, as DNA: TGTGCCAGCAGCCAAGGGAGCGTCTACGAGCAGTACTTC. Translation gives CASSQGSVYEQYF.

This clonotype was recorded a few times. The chain carries TRBV7-2 and TRBJ2-1, with TRBD2 matching over 16 bases. The V gene end was trimmed by 3 bases and the J gene end by 10 bases; junction bases not matched to a gene: 3. The germline CDR1 and CDR2 sequences are SGHTA and FQGNSA. The CDR3 spans 15 residues. The CDR3 loop is CASSLGLAGGPEQFF. CDR3 DNA sequence: TGTGCCAGCAGCTTGGGACTAGCGGGGGGGCCCGAGCAGTTCTTC.

This chain uses TRBV18 with TRBJ2-7; no clear D. Germline loops: CDR1 KGHSH, CDR2 LQKENI. With 3 bases removed from V and 8 bases from J, the gap between germline ends came to 8 bases. The CDR3 loop spans 11 amino acids. CDR3 amino acids: CASSPDTQQYF. In DNA, the CDR3 is TGTGCCAGCTCACCCGACACACAGCAGTACTTC.

This clonotype appeared many times. The rearrangement joins TRBV5-1 to TRBJ1-1, with D perhaps matching TRBD1 (5 bases). V was pared by 3 bases and J by 5 bases, with 17 bases between. The CDR3 has 15 residues. In germline, CDR1 is SGHRS, CDR2 YFSETQ. CDR3 coding DNA: TGCGCCAGCAGCTCCCTTAACCCAGGGAAAACTGAAGCTTTCTTT. Translating gives CASSSLNPGKTEAFF.

The chain is built from TRBV27 and TRBJ2-7; a weak D match, TRBD2 (5 bases). Trimming removed 3 bases at V and 2 bases at J, with 11 bases between. Germline V lookup: CDR1 MNHEY, CDR2 SMNVEV (reference sequence). The CDR3 sequence is 14 residues long. CDR3 sequence reads: CASSFSVGPYEQYF. CDR3 nucleotides: TGTGCCAGCAGTTTTAGCGTTGGGCCCTACGAGCAGTACTTC.

This chain joins TRBV19 and TRBJ2-7; possible D gene TRBD1, 6 bases. The V end was cut by 4 bases, the J end by 3 bases, with 13 bases between. This CDR3 region has 14 residues. Germline CDR1 is LNHDA and CDR2 is SQIVND (reference sequence). Here the CDR3 reads CASSTPRDNYEQYF. The CDR3 coding sequence is TGTGCCAGTAGTACCCCCCGGGACAACTACGAGCAGTACTTC.

The chain joins TRBV11-2 to TRBJ2-7; a possible D gene is TRBD1 (6 bases). V lost 7 bases, J lost 0 bases, and 10 bases lay in between. CDR3 length: 13 residues. Germline assignment: CDR1 SGHAT and CDR2 FQNNGV. CDR3 region: CASTGQNSYEQYF. Here the CDR3 DNA reads TGTGCCAGCACCGGACAGAACTCCTACGAGCAGTACTTC. Together with reference TRBV11-2 and TRBJ2-7, the CDR3 gives the full variable domain: EAGVAQSPRYKIIEKRQSVAFWCNPISGHATLYWYQQILGQGPKLLIQFQNNGVVDDSQLPKDRFSAERLKGVDSTLKIQPAKLEDSAVYLCASTGQNSYEQYFGPGTRLTVT.

V usage is TRBV29-1 and J usage is TRBJ1-6; D not resolved. The V end was cut by 7 bases, the J end by 10 bases, with 17 bases between. This CDR3 has 13 residues. Looked up from germline, CDR1 is SQVTM and CDR2 is ANQGSEA. CDR3 sequence reads: CSAMTDPGSPLHF. The DNA of the CDR3 is TGCAGCGCCATGACTGATCCCGGGTCACCCCTCCACTTT.

The chain recombines TRBV27 with TRBJ2-1; a possible D gene is TRBD1 (5 bases). The V end was cut by 0 bases, the J end by 8 bases, with 11 bases between. CDR1 MNHEY and CDR2 SMNVEV come from the germline V gene (reference sequence). The CDR3 is made up of 14 amino acids. The CDR3 DNA is TGTGCCAGCAGTTTATCGATAAGGGGCGATGAGCAGTTCTTC. Its translation: CASSLSIRGDEQFF.

The V and J genes are TRBV3-1 and TRBJ1-6, with D perhaps TRBD1 (6 bases). Germline loops: CDR1 LGHDT, CDR2 YNNKEL (reference sequence). The CDR3 is made up of 16 amino acids. Trimming left V 1 base short and J 8 bases short, with 15 bases between. CDR3 sequence (DNA): TGTGCCAGCAGCCAAGGTTTAACAGGGAGGGATTCACCCCTCCACTTT. It encodes CASSQGLTGRDSPLHF.

This clonotype was picked up a small number of times. This chain uses TRBV7-9 with TRBJ1-2; D gene ambiguous. Trimming stripped 3 bases from V and 4 bases from J, with 15 bases between. Germline lookup yields CDR1 SEHNR and CDR2 FQNEAQ (reference sequence). CDR3 length: 15 amino acids. As DNA, the CDR3 is TGTGCCAGCAGCTTTCCCACCCGGAGCTTCTATGGCTACACCTTC. Translating gives CASSFPTRSFYGYTF.

In its sample, this clonotype was seen a few times. CDR3 protein: CASSHPAGRGNEQFF. CDR3 nucleotide sequence: TGTGCCAGCAGCCATCCGGCAGGGCGTGGGAATGAGCAGTTCTTC. The chain links TRBV27 to TRBJ2-1; D possibly corresponds to TRBD1 (5 bases). Germline V gene lookup returns CDR1 MNHEY and CDR2 SMNVEV (reference sequence). Trimming left V 6 bases short and J 7 bases short, with 19 bases between. This CDR3 has 15 residues.

The chain couples TRBV7-9 to TRBJ2-3; 12 nucleotides line up with TRBD2. Germline loops: CDR1 SEHNR, CDR2 FQNEAQ (reference sequence). With V trimmed by 4 bases and J by 5 bases, 13 bases remained unmatched. The CDR3 totals 18 residues. Here the CDR3 DNA reads TGTGCCAGCAGCTCCAACCTTCCTAGCGGGGGGGCTATAGATACGCAGTATTTT. It codes for CASSSNLPSGGAIDTQYF.

The chain joins TRBV6-5 to TRBJ1-1; D call uncertain. The germline CDR1 and CDR2 sequences are MNHEY and SVGAGI. This CDR3 comprises 14 residues. The germline V and J ends were trimmed by 6 bases and 4 bases, with 15 bases remaining between them. The CDR3 nucleotides read TGTGCCAGCAGCCTTAATCCCCTGGGCACTGAAGCTTTCTTT. It is translated as CASSLNPLGTEAFF.

Turning to this clonotype: A much larger clone sits a single nucleotide away, making a read error possible. The gene calls are TRBV11-2 and TRBJ2-3; the D gene is possibly TRBD2 (6 bases). CDR1 is SGHAT and CDR2 is FQNNGV in the germline V gene. The CDR3 spans 14 residues. V lost 1 base, J lost 4 bases, and 9 bases lay in between. CDR3 in DNA: TGTGCCAGCAGCTTAGCGGAGGGGCCAGATACGCAGTATTTT. Its protein product is CASSLAEGPDTQYF.

This clonotype showed up just a few times. The J gene is TRBJ1-6, the V gene TRBV7-9; D unclear. CDR1 SEHNR and CDR2 FQNEAQ come from the germline V gene (reference sequence). The CDR3 spans 16 residues. V shed 0 bases and J shed 12 bases, with 18 bases lying between them. The CDR3 coding sequence is TGTGCCAGCAGCTTAGCGAAGGCAGTCCAACAAGGACCCCTCCACTTT. As protein: CASSLAKAVQQGPLHF.

The J gene is TRBJ2-7, the V gene TRBV19, with a possible D match to TRBD1 (5 bases). CDR1 LNHDA and CDR2 SQIVND come from the germline V gene (reference sequence). Trimming removed 2 bases at V and 4 bases at J, with 12 bases between. The CDR3 contains 14 residues. The CDR3 nucleotides are TGTGCCAGTAGTATACAGGGAATTGAGTACGAGCAGTACTTC. Amino acids: CASSIQGIEYEQYF.

This clonotype was detected ten times or more. V is TRBV5-1 and J is TRBJ2-3, with 8 bases aligning to TRBD2. The CDR3 totals 16 residues. CDR1 and CDR2 (germline): SGHRS, YFSETQ. The J segment lost 4 bases and the V segment lost 4 bases, leaving 11 bases of the junction unmatched. The CDR3 loop reads CASSQANSGVADTQYF. The CDR3 DNA reads as TGCGCCAGCAGCCAGGCAAATAGCGGGGTGGCAGATACGCAGTATTTT.

In its sample, this clonotype was seen many times. This chain uses TRBV7-2 with TRBJ1-2, with no clear D. CDR3 length: 14 residues. V was cut by 3 bases and J by 0 bases, with 8 bases left in between. CDR1 and CDR2 from the germline V gene are SGHTA and FQGNSA. CDR3 nucleotides: TGTGCCAGCAGCTTGACCGAAGCTAACTATGGCTACACCTTC. Translated: CASSLTEANYGYTF.

The chain links TRBV2 to TRBJ2-5; 11 bases are a match to TRBD1. The CDR3 extends over 15 amino acids. Germline values: CDR1 SNHLY, CDR2 FYNNEI. The trim removed 4 bases at V and 4 bases at J, leaving 5 bases unmatched. The CDR3 DNA is TGTGCCAGCAGTGCTGGACAGGGGGCCCGAGAGACCCAGTACTTC. Its translation: CASSAGQGARETQYF.

The rearrangement uses TRBV12-3 or TRBV12-4 and TRBJ2-7; D not resolved. V lost 6 bases, J lost 6 bases, and 24 bases lay in between. There are 16 residues in the CDR3. In DNA, the CDR3 is TGTGCCAGCAGACAAAGTGGGCCCACCGGATCGGGCGAGCAGTACTTC. Translated: CASRQSGPTGSGEQYF.

This clonotype was observed a few times. The J gene is TRBJ1-1, the V gene TRBV15, with 7 bases identical to TRBD1. With V trimmed by 5 bases and J by 8 bases, 11 bases remained unmatched. This CDR3 is 14 amino acids long. Germline values: CDR1 LNHNV, CDR2 YYDKDF (reference sequence). CDR3 amino acids: CATSRDSAALEAFF. As DNA, the CDR3 is TGTGCCACCAGCCGGGACAGCGCCGCGTTAGAAGCTTTCTTT.

The chain combines TRBV7-3 with TRBJ2-2; D might be TRBD1 or TRBD2, each matching 5 bases. The CDR3 contains 14 residues. Germline lookup yields CDR1 SGHTA and CDR2 FQGTGA. The ends were cut back, 5 bases at V and 7 bases at J, with 14 bases in the middle. CDR3 coding DNA: TGTGCCAGCAGCCGAGAGGGGCCGGGCGGGGAGCTGTTTTTT. It codes for CASSREGPGGELFF.

The chain uses TRBV7-6 and TRBJ2-7, with 7 positions matching TRBD2. CDR3 size: 14 residues. From germline, CDR1 is SGHVS and CDR2 FNYEAQ. Losses at the gene ends were 5 bases for V and 0 bases for J; bases not matched to a gene: 4. This CDR3 is CASSPGTTSYEQYF. Written as DNA, the CDR3 is TGTGCCAGCAGCCCCGGGACTACCTCCTACGAGCAGTACTTC.

The chain links TRBV5-5 to TRBJ2-3; D could derive from TRBD1 or TRBD2 (5 bases each). Trimming took 2 bases from V and 1 from J, leaving 14 bases between them. Germline V gene sequence: CDR1 SGHKS, CDR2 YYEKEE (reference sequence). The CDR3 length is 16 residues. CDR3 sequence reads: CASSLRGDVGTDTQYF. In DNA form, the CDR3 reads TGTGCCAGCAGCTTAAGAGGGGACGTTGGCACAGATACGCAGTATTTT.

The chain recombines TRBV3-1 with TRBJ1-5, with D hard to call. From germline, CDR1 is LGHDT and CDR2 YNNKEL (reference sequence). CDR3 length: 14 residues. V lost 3 bases, J lost 2 bases, and 8 bases lay in between. Written as DNA, the CDR3 is TGTGCCAGCAGCCACGGACGGCGCAATCAGCCCCAGCATTTT. Translated: CASSHGRRNQPQHF.

The chain uses TRBV24-1 and TRBJ2-1, with 14 bases matching TRBD2. This CDR3 has 15 amino acids. Germline lookup yields CDR1 KGHDR and CDR2 SFDVKD. The trim removed 9 bases at V and 8 bases at J, leaving 8 bases unmatched. DNA for the CDR3: TGTGCCACCGGCAAGACTAGCGGGGGGGCGGATGAGCAGTTCTTC. Encoded protein: CATGKTSGGADEQFF.

The chain links TRBV4-1 to TRBJ1-1; no clear D. Germline CDR1 reads MGHRA; CDR2 reads YSYEKL. The V end was cut by 1 base, the J end by 0 bases, with 12 bases between. The CDR3 extends over 16 amino acids. CDR3 DNA sequence: TGCGCCAGCAGCCAAGGTGAGGGCTGGGTGAACACTGAAGCTTTCTTT. Amino acid sequence: CASSQGEGWVNTEAFF.

This clonotype was seen more than once but under ten times. The chain carries TRBV4-1 and TRBJ1-2, with D unclear. Germline V gives CDR1 MGHRA, CDR2 YSYEKL. The V and J ends lost 1 base and 8 bases respectively, with 8 bases between them. The length of the CDR3 is 12 residues. DNA of the CDR3: TGCGCCAGCAGCCAAGGAACAGTCGGCTACACCTTC. Translation gives CASSQGTVGYTF.